The T cell receptor (beta chain) described here comes from a study of blood T cell repertoires in COVID-19. The data were produced by immunoSEQ multiplex PCR, yet TCRdb's version contains in-frame clones alone and is incomplete. The profile shows some 300,000 clones, 87% of them singletons. The CDR3 contains 14 residues. The V gene lost 3 bases and the J gene lost 2 bases, with 11 bases spanning the gap. Germline V gene data show CDR1 as SEHNR and CDR2 as FQNEAQ (reference sequence). The sequence derives from a man younger than 35 with active or convalescent COVID-19. This chain uses TRBV7-9 with TRBJ2-7, with D maybe TRBD2 (6 bases). Material: peripheral blood. In DNA, the CDR3 is TGTGCCAGCAGCTTGGCGGGACGCACCTACGAGCAGTACTTC. Residues: CASSLAGRTYEQYF.